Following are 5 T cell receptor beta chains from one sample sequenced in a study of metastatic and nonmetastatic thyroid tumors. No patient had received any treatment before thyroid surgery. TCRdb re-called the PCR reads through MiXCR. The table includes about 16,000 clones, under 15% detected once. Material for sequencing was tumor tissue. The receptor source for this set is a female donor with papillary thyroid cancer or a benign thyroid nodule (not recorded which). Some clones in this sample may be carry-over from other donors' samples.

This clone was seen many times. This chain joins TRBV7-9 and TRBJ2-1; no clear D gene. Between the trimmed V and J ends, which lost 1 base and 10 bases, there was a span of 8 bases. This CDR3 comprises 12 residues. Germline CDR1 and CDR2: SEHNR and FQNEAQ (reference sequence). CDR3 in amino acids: CASSLGSPEQFF. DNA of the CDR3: TGTGCCAGCAGCTTAGGGAGCCCAGAGCAGTTCTTC. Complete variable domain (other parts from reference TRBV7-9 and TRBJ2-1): DTGVSQNPRHKITKRGQNVTFRCDPISEHNRLYWYRQTLGQGPEFLTYFQNEAQLEKSRLLSDRFSAERPKGSFSTLEIQRTEQGDSAMYLCASSLGSPEQFFGPGTRLTVL.

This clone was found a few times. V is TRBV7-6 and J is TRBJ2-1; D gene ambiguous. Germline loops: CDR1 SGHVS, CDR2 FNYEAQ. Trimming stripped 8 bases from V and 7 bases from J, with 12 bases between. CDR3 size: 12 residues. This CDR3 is CASQSSWNEQFF. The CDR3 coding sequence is TGTGCCAGCCAGTCGTCGTGGAATGAGCAGTTCTTC.

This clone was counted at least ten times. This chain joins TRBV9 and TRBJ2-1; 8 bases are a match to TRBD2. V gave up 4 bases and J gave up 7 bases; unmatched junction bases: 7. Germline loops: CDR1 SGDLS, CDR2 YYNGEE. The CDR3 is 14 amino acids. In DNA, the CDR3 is TGTGCCAGCAGCTCTCGGGGGGGCCAGAATGAGCAGTTCTTC. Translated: CASSSRGGQNEQFF.

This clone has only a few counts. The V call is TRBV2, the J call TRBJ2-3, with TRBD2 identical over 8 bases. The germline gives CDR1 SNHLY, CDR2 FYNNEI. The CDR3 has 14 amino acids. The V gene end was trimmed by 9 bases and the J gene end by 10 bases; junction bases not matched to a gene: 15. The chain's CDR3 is CASSAGGAHDAQYF. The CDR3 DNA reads TGTGCCAGTTCGGCCGGGGGGGCTCACGATGCGCAGTATTTT.

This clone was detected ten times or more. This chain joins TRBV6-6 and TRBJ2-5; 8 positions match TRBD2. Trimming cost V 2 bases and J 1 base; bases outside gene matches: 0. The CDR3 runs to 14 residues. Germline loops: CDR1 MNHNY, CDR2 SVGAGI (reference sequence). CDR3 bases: TGTGCCAGCAGTTACCGGGGGGGCCAAGAGACCCAGTACTTC. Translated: CASSYRGGQETQYF.